This TCR beta chain emerged from a study of CD8+CD57+ T cells in acquired aplastic anemia. Overall study context: Sorting CD4+ and CD8+ cells gave DNA averaging about 2.9 ug. Broader study findings: About 29 shared CD8+ CDR3s appeared highly expressed within patients' immunodominant clones.

CDR3 and TCR beta VDJ profiling relied on genomic DNA as the template. TCRdb independently ran MiXCR on the reads; one entry per CDR3 protein. The sample consists of roughly 280,000 distinct CDR3 sequences, approximately 60% of them appearing once. The table lists this clonotype with a few counts. Its antigen is unknown. Trimming cost V 1 base and J 8 bases, with 6 bases left between them. The CDR3 is 13 residues long. Germline V gene lookup returns CDR1 SGHTA and CDR2 FQGNSA. All patients picked for sequencing had shown, by flow cytometry, an expansion of CD8+CD57+ cells. All patients had severe acquired aplastic anemia. All patients were therapy-naive when blood was sampled.

The genes are TRBV7-2 and TRBJ1-6; D uncertain. Sequencing was performed on sorted CD4+, CD8+, or CD8+CD57+ T cells (not recorded which) from PBMCs. The sequence was obtained from a human donor with aplastic anemia. The DNA for the CDR3 is TGTGCCAGCAGCTTAGTTGTGGATTCACCCCTCCACTTT. This gives the protein CASSLVVDSPLHF.